These 32 T cell receptor beta chains came from one sample sequenced in a study of blood T cell repertoires in COVID-19. Sequencing was performed with immunoSEQ multiplex PCR; in TCRdb, only in-frame clones are kept and a portion is missing. The sample carries about 210,000 clones, around 81% recorded once. The sample was PBMCs or T cells enriched from blood (not recorded which). The receptors derive from a woman aged 50 to 60 with acute COVID-19.

The V call is TRBV28, the J call TRBJ1-1; D possibly corresponds to TRBD1 (5 bases). This CDR3 region has 11 residues. Germline loops: CDR1 MDHEN, CDR2 SYDVKM. Deletions cut 6 bases from V and 5 bases from J, with 7 bases between. The CDR3 DNA sequence: TGTGCCAGCAGGGGGGGGACTGAAGCTTTCTTT. Residues: CASRGGTEAFF. The full variable domain, with the rest looked up from reference TRBV28 and TRBJ1-1, is DVKVTQSSRYLVKRTGEKVFLECVQDMDHENMFWYRQDPGLGLRLIYFSYDVKMKEKGDIPEGYSVSREKKERFSLILESASTNQTSMYLCASRGGTEAFFGQGTRLTVV.

This chain joins TRBV5-6 and TRBJ1-2; D not certain. This CDR3 contains 13 residues. The germline V and J ends were trimmed by 4 bases and 7 bases, with 14 bases remaining between them. Germline CDR1 reads SGHDT; CDR2 reads YYEEEE. CDR3 residues: CASSKTSSSGYTF. In DNA form, the CDR3 reads TGTGCCAGCAGCAAAACTTCTTCGAGTGGCTACACCTTC.

The J gene is TRBJ2-5, the V gene TRBV7-8; 10 bases map to TRBD2. The CDR3 has 16 amino acids. In germline, CDR1 is SGHVS, CDR2 FQNEAQ. The ends lost 1 base at V and 4 bases at J; junction bases unmatched: 6. Here the CDR3 reads CASSLVGTSVTETQYF. The CDR3, as DNA: TGTGCCAGCAGCTTAGTGGGGACTAGCGTAACAGAGACCCAGTACTTC.

The chain uses TRBV10-3 and TRBJ1-1; 8 bases are shared with TRBD1. CDR1 is ENHRY, CDR2 SYGVKD, per germline. The V and J ends lost 3 bases and 5 bases, in that order; junction bases with no gene match: 8. The CDR3 extends over 15 amino acids. This CDR3 is CAISDPGGARTEAFF. CDR3 nucleotides: TGTGCCATCAGTGACCCAGGGGGCGCCCGGACTGAAGCTTTCTTT.

This clone occurred once. The chain employs TRBV27 and TRBJ1-2, with D maybe TRBD1 (5 bases). The V end was cut by 6 bases, the J end by 8 bases, with 16 bases between. The CDR3 sequence is 13 residues long. CDR1 and CDR2 from the germline V gene are MNHEY and SMNVEV (reference sequence). The chain's CDR3 is CASSPVGAGGYTF. In DNA form, the CDR3 reads TGTGCCAGCAGCCCCGTTGGGGCTGGAGGCTACACCTTC.

CDR3 in amino acids: CSVGFSGRDTDTQYF. The CDR3 nucleotides read TGCAGCGTGGGATTTAGCGGGAGGGACACAGATACGCAGTATTTT. The J gene is TRBJ2-3, the V gene TRBV29-1; 11 bases agree with TRBD2. Germline V gene sequence: CDR1 SQVTM, CDR2 ANQGSEA. This CDR3 spans 15 amino acids. The ends lost 6 bases at V and 2 bases at J; junction bases unmatched: 7.

The chain has TRBV7-9 and TRBJ2-2, with 8 bases aligning to TRBD2. CDR1 and CDR2 from the germline V gene are SEHNR and FQNEAQ (reference sequence). This CDR3 region has 17 residues. V trimming: 3 bases; J trimming: 2 bases; junction bases outside the gene matches: 8. CDR3 residues: CASSFTGLARNTGELFF. The CDR3 coding sequence is TGTGCCAGCAGCTTTACCGGACTAGCTAGAAACACCGGGGAGCTGTTTTTT.

V is TRBV2 and J is TRBJ2-1; 10 nucleotides agree with TRBD2. The CDR3 runs 14 residues. Germline V gene lookup returns CDR1 SNHLY and CDR2 FYNNEI. V trimming: 8 bases; J trimming: 5 bases; junction bases outside the gene matches: 6. The CDR3 protein is CASDSGRLHNEQFF. The CDR3 coding sequence is TGTGCCAGCGATAGCGGGAGGCTTCACAATGAGCAGTTCTTC.

V gene TRBV6-2 or TRBV6-3 combines with J gene TRBJ1-1, with D unclear. The CDR3 is made up of 13 amino acids. With 5 bases removed from V and 4 bases from J, the gap between germline ends came to 11 bases. Germline V gene data show CDR1 as MNHEY and CDR2 as SVGEGT. CDR3 nucleotides: TGTGCCAGCAGTCAAACTACGATCACTGAAGCTTTCTTT. It is translated as CASSQTTITEAFF.

V is TRBV28 and J is TRBJ1-5; D may be TRBD1 (6 bases). This CDR3 is 15 amino acids long. Germline V CDR1 and CDR2: MDHEN, SYDVKM. Trimming removed 5 bases at V and 2 bases at J, with 13 bases between. Written as DNA, the CDR3 is TGTGCCAGCAGTCGACGGGACACCGGCAATCAGCCCCAGCATTTT. The encoded protein is CASSRRDTGNQPQHF.

V usage is TRBV18 and J usage is TRBJ1-1; D gene unclear. The CDR3 has 15 residues. Germline V gene sequence: CDR1 KGHSH, CDR2 LQKENI. The V and J ends lost 1 base and 1 base respectively, with 10 bases between them. The CDR3: CASSPRAYGNTEAFF. The CDR3 region has the DNA TGTGCCAGCTCACCACGGGCCTACGGGAACACTGAAGCTTTCTTT.

This chain links TRBV11-2 with TRBJ2-7, with 10 bases aligning to TRBD1. This CDR3 is 17 amino acids long. V lost 5 bases, J lost 6 bases, and 16 bases stayed unmatched. CDR1 SGHAT and CDR2 FQNNGV come from the germline V gene. CDR3 sequence (DNA): TGTGCCAGCAGCCCTCGCTCAGCAGGGACAGGGGTCGGCGAGCAGTACTTC. Encoded protein: CASSPRSAGTGVGEQYF. Full variable domain (outside the CDR3, taken from reference TRBV11-2 and TRBJ2-7): EAGVAQSPRYKIIEKRQSVAFWCNPISGHATLYWYQQILGQGPKLLIQFQNNGVVDDSQLPKDRFSAERLKGVDSTLKIQPAKLEDSAVYLCASSPRSAGTGVGEQYFGPGTRLTVT.

V and J are TRBV4-1 and TRBJ1-1, with D tentatively TRBD1 (6 bases). The CDR3 has 14 residues. Germline V CDR1 and CDR2: MGHRA, YSYEKL. Between the trimmed V and J ends, which lost 0 bases and 11 bases, there was a span of 16 bases. The CDR3 here is CASSQDLAGRGAFF. CDR3 DNA: TGCGCCAGCAGCCAAGATTTGGCAGGGAGGGGGGCTTTCTTT.

V and J are TRBV28 and TRBJ1-2, with 9 nucleotides matching TRBD1. With 2 bases clipped from V and 9 bases from J, the junction kept 7 bases outside the gene matches. Germline loops: CDR1 MDHEN, CDR2 SYDVKM. The CDR3 loop spans 14 amino acids. The CDR3 nucleotides read TGTGCCAGCAGTTTAGTTGGGACAGGGAGGCGCTACACCTTC. Protein: CASSLVGTGRRYTF.

There are a few counts of this clone. The chain recombines TRBV7-2 with TRBJ2-7, with 7 bases that match TRBD1. The V gene's germline CDR1 is SGHTA and CDR2 FQGNSA. The J segment lost 3 bases and the V segment lost 6 bases, leaving 8 bases of the junction unmatched. CDR3 length: 14 amino acids. CDR3 residues: CASRYGTDSYEQYF. CDR3 nucleotides: TGTGCCAGCAGATATGGGACAGATAGCTACGAGCAGTACTTC.

The table lists this clone with a count of one. CDR3 DNA sequence: TGTGCCAGCAGCTTCCGACAGTCTGGCTACACCTTC. Translated, it gives CASSFRQSGYTF. V and J are TRBV5-6 and TRBJ1-2; a weak D match, TRBD1 (5 bases). This CDR3 contains 12 residues. Per the germline V gene, CDR1 is SGHDT and CDR2 is YYEEEE. V was pared by 2 bases and J by 7 bases, with 9 bases between.

This chain connects TRBV7-9 to TRBJ1-5; the D is unclear. The CDR3 totals 14 residues. Trimming shortened V by 1 base and J by 3 bases, and 7 bases separated the two germline ends. Germline V lookup: CDR1 SEHNR, CDR2 FQNEAQ (reference sequence). In DNA form, the CDR3 reads TGTGCCAGCAGCTTAGACCGGTACAATCAGCCCCAGCATTTT. The encoded protein is CASSLDRYNQPQHF.

This rearrangement joins TRBV28 to TRBJ1-2; D is possibly TRBD1 (6 bases). The germline CDR1 and CDR2 sequences are MDHEN and SYDVKM. The CDR3 sequence is 15 residues long. Trimming cost V 3 bases and J 4 bases, with 15 bases left between them. The CDR3 DNA reads TGTGCCAGCAGTTTGCTAGGGCGGGGGCCCTATGGCTACACCTTC. Translation: CASSLLGRGPYGYTF.

The CDR3 coding sequence is TGTGCCAGTAGTGCGGGGGTGGCGATCAACGAGCAGTACTTC. This translates into CASSAGVAINEQYF. V usage is TRBV19 and J usage is TRBJ2-7, with TRBD2 matching 7 bases. CDR1 and CDR2 (germline): LNHDA, SQIVND (reference sequence). V dropped 5 bases and J dropped 5; count of bases not matched to a gene: 9. The CDR3 extends over 14 amino acids.

The J gene is TRBJ1-6, the V gene TRBV3-1 (or the pseudogene TRBV3-2), with D possibly TRBD1 on 6 matching bases. Trimming took off 4 bases at V and 0 bases at J, with 16 bases between the two ends. CDR3 length: 18 residues. The V gene's germline CDR1 is LGHDT and CDR2 YNNKEL (reference sequence). The CDR3 coding sequence is TGTGCCAGCAGCCGCCTGGCAGGGGCCAGCTCCTATAATTCACCCCTCCACTTT. It is translated as CASSRLAGASSYNSPLHF.

V is TRBV9 and J is TRBJ2-6; 7 bases are shared with TRBD2. The junction had 18 bases not matched to a gene; V was cut back by 6 bases and J by 3 bases. Germline CDR1 is SGDLS and CDR2 is YYNGEE. This CDR3 comprises 19 residues. CDR3 coding DNA: TGTGCCAGCACCACCACACTGGGCGGGGGTGGATTTGGGGCCAACGTCCTGACTTTC. The encoded protein is CASTTTLGGGGFGANVLTF.

The rearrangement uses TRBV7-9 and TRBJ1-1, with 8 bases that match TRBD1. The V gene's germline CDR1 is SEHNR and CDR2 FQNEAQ (reference sequence). This CDR3 has 12 amino acids. V was clipped by 5 bases and J by 9 bases; unmatched bases: 5. CDR3 sequence (DNA): TGTGCCAGCAGCCAGGACAGGGCTAAAGCTTTCTTT. Amino acid sequence: CASSQDRAKAFF. The full variable domain, completed using reference TRBV7-9 and TRBJ1-1, is DTGVSQNPRHKITKRGQNVTFRCDPISEHNRLYWYRQTLGQGPEFLTYFQNEAQLEKSRLLSDRFSAERPKGSFSTLEIQRTEQGDSAMYLCASSQDRAKAFFGQGTRLTVV.

Only one count was recorded for this clone. This chain links TRBV5-1 with TRBJ1-4; 8 nucleotides agree with TRBD1. This CDR3 has 17 amino acids. V shed 4 bases and J 6 bases; nucleotides not matched to a gene: 14. Germline V gives CDR1 SGHRS, CDR2 YFSETQ. In nucleotides, the CDR3 is TGCGCCAGCAGCCGACATGACGGGACAGGTGGAGATGAAAAACTGTTTTTT. It specifies CASSRHDGTGGDEKLFF.

This chain uses TRBV5-1 with TRBJ2-3; TRBD1 agrees at 8 bases. CDR1 and CDR2 (germline): SGHRS, YFSETQ. Losses at the gene ends were 3 bases for V and 6 bases for J; bases not matched to a gene: 3. This CDR3 comprises 13 residues. Written as DNA, the CDR3 is TGCGCCAGCAGCTCGACAGGGGCTGATACGCAGTATTTT. Protein sequence: CASSSTGADTQYF.

The chain joins TRBV7-2 to TRBJ2-3; 9 bases are a match to TRBD2. CDR1 is SGHTA, CDR2 FQGNSA, per germline. The CDR3 sequence is 16 residues long. Trimming at V came to 3 bases and at J to 7 bases, leaving 11 bases not matched to a gene. CDR3 sequence reads: CASSFIPTSGINTQYF. The CDR3 DNA is TGTGCCAGCAGCTTCATCCCGACTAGCGGTATAAATACGCAGTATTTT.

A single count supports this clone. The gene calls are TRBV19 and TRBJ1-2; D is undetermined. V lost 8 bases and J lost 0, with 10 bases in between. This CDR3 comprises 13 residues. CDR1 is LNHDA, CDR2 SQIVND, per germline (reference sequence). CDR3 sequence reads: CASERESNYGYTF. CDR3 DNA sequence: TGTGCCAGTGAGCGGGAGTCTAACTATGGCTACACCTTC.

The CDR3 sequence: CASSSGQGNGYTF. The CDR3 DNA sequence: TGTGCCAGCAGCTCTGGACAGGGGAACGGCTACACCTTC. The rearrangement uses TRBV11-1 and TRBJ1-2; 9 nucleotides match TRBD1. CDR1 and CDR2 from the germline V gene are SGHAT and FQDESV (reference sequence). V lost 4 bases and J lost 8; bases outside the gene matches: 5. This CDR3 is built from 13 residues.

This clone was detected a few times. V usage is TRBV11-3 and J usage is TRBJ1-4; weak D call: TRBD1 (6 bases). CDR3 length equals 14 residues. V lost 3 bases and J 7 bases, leaving 12 bases between the germline ends. Germline V gene lookup returns CDR1 SGHNT and CDR2 YENEEA. The CDR3 region has the DNA TGTGCCAGCAGCTTGGGGGCCGGAGGTGAAAAACTGTTTTTT. Translating gives CASSLGAGGEKLFF.

This sequence joins TRBV6-2 or TRBV6-3 and TRBJ2-4, with 12 bases matching TRBD2. CDR3 size: 15 residues. J lost 7 bases, V lost 5 bases, and 6 bases had no gene match. Per the germline V gene, CDR1 is MNHEY and CDR2 is SVGEGT. CDR3 sequence (DNA): TGTGCCAGCAGTCAGAGTGGACTAGCGGGGAACATTCAGTACTTC. Residues: CASSQSGLAGNIQYF.

This clone has a handful of counts. The chain couples TRBV9 to TRBJ2-5; 9 bases are shared with TRBD1. The ends lost 4 bases at V and 5 bases at J; junction bases unmatched: 9. CDR3 length: 15 residues. In germline, CDR1 is SGDLS, CDR2 YYNGEE. The CDR3 region has the DNA TGTGCCAGCAGCACCGACGGACAGGGGCGTGAGACCCAGTACTTC. Its protein product is CASSTDGQGRETQYF.

The chain combines TRBV7-9 with TRBJ2-3; possibly TRBD1 for D (7 bases). This CDR3 spans 15 amino acids. The ends were cut back, 5 bases at V and 3 bases at J, with 15 bases in the middle. CDR1 is SEHNR and CDR2 is FQNEAQ in the germline V gene (reference sequence). CDR3 coding DNA: TGTGCCAGCAGCAAAACAGGGGCGGGAACAGATACGCAGTATTTT. Translation gives CASSKTGAGTDTQYF.

The J gene is TRBJ2-3, the V gene TRBV5-6; 10 bases map to TRBD1. V lost 4 bases to trimming and J lost 0 bases; unmatched junction nucleotides: 2. This CDR3 is built from 15 residues. Germline CDR1 and CDR2: SGHDT and YYEEEE. CDR3 nucleotides: TGTGCCAGCAGCGCGACAGGGGGCAGCACAGATACGCAGTATTTT. Its translation: CASSATGGSTDTQYF.